One T cell receptor beta chain is described in this entry. Antigen unknown. The sample belongs to a study of blood T cells in healthy people across ages. Study results and caveats: Donor CMV status, an unknown factor, possibly confounded changes in expanded clonotypes.

PCR was performed a second time for about 7 to 12 cycles using a sample-barcoded 5' primer and a J-beta primer mix. TCRdb redid the calling of the 5' RACE reads with MiXCR, one entry per CDR3 protein. The sample has about 1.7 million distinct CDR3 sequences; 28% are singletons. The CDR3 has 14 amino acids. The V gene lost 0 bases and the J gene lost 4 bases, with 9 bases spanning the gap. Germline CDR1 is LGHDT and CDR2 is YNNKEL (reference sequence). The sequence was collected from a woman in her twenties or thirties in good health. The chain carries TRBV3-1 and TRBJ1-2, with D unclear. Sequencing used blood. The CDR3: CASSQDSWIYGYTF. As DNA, the CDR3 is TGTGCCAGCAGCCAAGATTCTTGGATCTATGGCTACACCTTC.